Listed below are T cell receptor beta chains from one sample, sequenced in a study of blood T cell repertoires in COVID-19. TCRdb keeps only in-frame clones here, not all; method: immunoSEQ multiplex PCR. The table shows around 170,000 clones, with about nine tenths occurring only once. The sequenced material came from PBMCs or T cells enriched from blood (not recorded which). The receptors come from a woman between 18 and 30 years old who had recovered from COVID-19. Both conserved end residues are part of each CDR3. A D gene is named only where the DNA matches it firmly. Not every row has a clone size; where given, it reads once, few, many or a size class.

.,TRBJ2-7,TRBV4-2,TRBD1,TGTGCCAGCAGCCAACAAGACAGGGGGCGCTACGAGCAGTACTTC,CASSQQDRGRYEQYF
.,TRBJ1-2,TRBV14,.,TGTGCCAGCAGCCAACATATCAGGGAATTTGATGGCTACACCTTC,CASSQHIREFDGYTF
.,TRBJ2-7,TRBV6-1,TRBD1,TGTGCCAGCAGTGCCGACCGGGACAGGGCCACCTACGAGCAGTACTTC,CASSADRDRATYEQYF
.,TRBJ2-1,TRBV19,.,TGTGCCAGTATGGGCCAATGGGGCCGCAATGAGCAGTTCTTC,CASMGQWGRNEQFF
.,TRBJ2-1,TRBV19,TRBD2,TGTGCCAGTAGTTCCGCTCCAATATCTAGCGGGAGGAACTACAATGAGCAGTTCTTC,CASSSAPISSGRNYNEQFF
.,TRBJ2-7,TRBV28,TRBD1,TGTGCCAGCAGTCACAGGGGGGAAAACTACGAGCAGTACTTC,CASSHRGENYEQYF
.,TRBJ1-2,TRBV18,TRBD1,TGTGCCAGCTCTCTACCGGACAGGGTGTTTGACTATGGCTACACCTTC,CASSLPDRVFDYGYTF
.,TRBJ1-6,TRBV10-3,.,TGTGCCATCAGTCAAAGCGGGGATAATAATTCACCCCTCCACTTT,CAISQSGDNNSPLHF
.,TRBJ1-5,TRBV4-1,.,TGCGCCAGCAGCCAAGATGGGAGGCAGCCCCAGCATTTT,CASSQDGRQPQHF
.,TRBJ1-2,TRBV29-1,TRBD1,TGCAGCGTTTTAACGACAGGGTCTAACTATGGCTACACCTTC,CSVLTTGSNYGYTF
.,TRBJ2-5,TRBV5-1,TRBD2,TGCGCCAGCAGCTCGCGGCGGGGGGAAGAGACCCAGTACTTC,CASSSRRGEETQYF
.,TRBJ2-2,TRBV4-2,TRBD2,TGTGCCAGCAGCCAAGATTGGCTAGCGGGTTTAATGGCCACCGGGGAGCTGTTTTTT,CASSQDWLAGLMATGELFF
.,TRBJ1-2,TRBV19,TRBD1,TGTGCCAGTAGCCCGGACAGGGGATATGGCTACACCTTC,CASSPDRGYGYTF
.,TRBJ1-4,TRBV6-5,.,TGTGCCAGCATGGGGGGGGCCATTGAAAAACTGTTTTTT,CASMGGAIEKLFF
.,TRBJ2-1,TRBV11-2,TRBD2,TGTGCCAGCAGCTTAGTAGGGAGGGCCCCCTCCTTTGTACAGTTCTTC,CASSLVGRAPSFVQFF
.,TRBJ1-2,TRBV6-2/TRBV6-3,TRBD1,TGTGCCAGCAGTATTACGACAGGGGGAGTCTATGGCTACACCTTC,CASSITTGGVYGYTF
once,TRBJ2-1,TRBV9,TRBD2,TGTGCCAGCAGCGTGAGCGGGGACGGTGAGCAGTTCTTC,CASSVSGDGEQFF
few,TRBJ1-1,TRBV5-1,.,TGCGCCAGCAGCTTAAGTACAGACAGGTTAATTTTGAACACTGAAGCTTTCTTT,CASSLSTDRLILNTEAFF
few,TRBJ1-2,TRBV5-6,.,TGTGCCAGCAGCTTGGCGGGTGGGTCCGGCTACACCTTC,CASSLAGGSGYTF
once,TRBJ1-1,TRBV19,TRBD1,TGTGCCAGTAGTATTTTGAAGGGGGCGACTTTCTTT,CASSILKGATFF
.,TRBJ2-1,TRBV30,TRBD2,TGTGCCTCTCGACTAGCGGACTACAATGAGCAGTTCTTC,CASRLADYNEQFF
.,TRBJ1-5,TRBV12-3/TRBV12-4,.,TGTGCCAGCAGTTTTGGGGAGAATCAGCCCCAGCATTTT,CASSFGENQPQHF
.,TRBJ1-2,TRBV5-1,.,TGCGCCAGCAGCTTGGCCGCGGGTCCCTATGGCTACACCTTC,CASSLAAGPYGYTF
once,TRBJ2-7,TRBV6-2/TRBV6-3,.,TGTGCCAGCAGTTTGGTCTCATGGGCCACCTACGAGCAGTACTTC,CASSLVSWATYEQYF
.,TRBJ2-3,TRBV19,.,TGTGCCAGTAGCAAATTGACAGATACGCAGTATTTT,CASSKLTDTQYF
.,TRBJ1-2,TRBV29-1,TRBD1,TGCAGCGTCACAGGGGACTATGGCTACACCTTC,CSVTGDYGYTF
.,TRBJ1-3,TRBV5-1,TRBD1,TGCGCCAGCAGCTTGGGACAGGGTGCAGGAAACACCATATATTTT,CASSLGQGAGNTIYF
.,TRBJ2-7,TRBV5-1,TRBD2,TGCGCCAGCAGCTCGACCCTTAGCGGGAGGGCCTCCTACGAGCAGTACTTC,CASSSTLSGRASYEQYF
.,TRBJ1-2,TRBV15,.,TGTGCCACCAGCAGCGACTACAGGGCCTCTATTAACTATGGCTACACCTTC,CATSSDYRASINYGYTF